The 7 T cell receptor beta chains presented below share a single source sample, sequenced in a study of blood T cells in healthy people across ages. Primers used in a second PCR of about 7 to 11 cycles were a sample-barcoded 5' primer and a J-beta primer mix. Each CDR3 protein gets one entry after TCRdb re-called the 5' RACE reads with MiXCR. The repertoire holds fewer than 1 million distinct CDR3 sequences, approximately 44% seen once, with roughly 18% in the top ten. The sequenced sample consisted of blood. All receptors come from a man between 60 and 75 years old in good health.

This chain uses TRBV7-3 with TRBJ1-2; unclear D gene. The CDR3 covers 16 residues. V dropped 5 bases and J dropped 1 base, with 17 bases sitting between them. Per the germline V gene, CDR1 is SGHTA and CDR2 is FQGTGA. The CDR3 sequence is CASSQGLPTVNYGYTF. The DNA for the CDR3 is TGTGCCAGCAGCCAAGGACTCCCGACGGTTAACTATGGCTACACCTTC.

The chain uses TRBV29-1 and TRBJ2-2, with TRBD2 matching over 9 bases. The germline V gene encodes CDR1 SQVTM and CDR2 ANQGSEA. The CDR3 is 16 amino acids. V was clipped by 2 bases and J by 6 bases; unmatched bases: 10. The CDR3 nucleotides read TGCAGCGTTGAAAAGCGGGGGGCGACCCTAGCCGGGGAGCTGTTTTTT. It specifies CSVEKRGATLAGELFF.

The gene calls are TRBV29-1 and TRBJ1-1; D gene ambiguous. The CDR3 extends over 13 amino acids. Germline CDR1 SQVTM, CDR2 ANQGSEA. Trimming cost V 8 bases and J 6 bases, with 19 bases left between them. CDR3 sequence: CSLKALTNSEAFF. The CDR3 nucleotides are TGCAGCCTGAAGGCACTCACCAACTCTGAAGCTTTCTTT.

This clonotype has just a few counts. This chain uses TRBV5-1 with TRBJ2-6, with D unclear. Germline CDR1 SGHRS, CDR2 YFSETQ. Deletions cut 4 bases from V and 0 bases from J, with 8 bases between. The length of the CDR3 is 15 residues. CDR3 amino acids: CASSPSPSGANVLTF. The CDR3 DNA is TGCGCCAGCAGCCCCAGTCCCTCTGGGGCCAACGTCCTGACTTTC. The variable domain in full, with the rest retrieved from reference TRBV5-1 and TRBJ2-6, is KAGVTQTPRYLIKTRGQQVTLSCSPISGHRSVSWYQQTPGQGLQFLFEYFSETQRNKGNFPGRFSGRQFSNSRSEMNVSTLELGDSALYLCASSPSPSGANVLTFGAGSRLTVL.

The V and J genes are TRBV7-2 and TRBJ2-2, with TRBD1 matching 8 bases. J gave up 5 bases and V 4 bases, and 6 bases lay outside the gene matches. In germline, CDR1 is SGHTA, CDR2 FQGNSA. The CDR3 has 15 amino acids. CDR3 bases: TGTGCCAGCAGCTCACAACAGGGGGGAACCGGGGAGCTGTTTTTT. It codes for CASSSQQGGTGELFF.

This clonotype was picked up many times. The gene calls are TRBV4-3 and TRBJ2-7; tentatively, D is TRBD2 (6 bases). There are 15 residues in the CDR3. CDR1 is LGHNA, CDR2 YSLEER, per germline. V lost 0 bases to trimming and J lost 0 bases, with 9 bases between them. The CDR3 reads CASSQDGGTSYEQYF. The DNA for the CDR3 is TGCGCCAGCAGCCAAGATGGGGGGACCTCCTACGAGCAGTACTTC.

The CDR3 nucleotides are TGTGCCAGCAGTCCGAATATGGGACAGGACTATGGCTACACCTTC. Residues: CASSPNMGQDYGYTF. The chain joins TRBV6-6 to TRBJ1-2, with TRBD1 matching 8 bases. Germline CDR1 reads MNHNY; CDR2 reads SVGAGI (reference sequence). There are 15 residues in the CDR3. With V trimmed by 5 bases and J by 3 bases, 8 bases remained unmatched.